This T cell receptor (beta chain) was captured in a study of cytomegalovirus exposure and HLA in healthy donors. The junction had 8 bases not matched to a gene; V was cut back by 2 bases and J by 0 bases. The CDR3 sequence is 18 residues long. Looked up from germline, CDR1 is MDHEN and CDR2 is SYDVKM. It was with 60 Vbeta and 13 Jbeta primers that the PCR ran. Assay: immunoSEQ multiplex PCR; the TCRdb copy retains only in-frame clones and omits some. The sample gives roughly 170,000 clones, around 75% of which show up once; around 2.5% is in the top ten. On this clone itself: Its target is not known.

Study-wide results and caveats: On later analysis, the bulk of CMV-associated TCR beta chains appeared to be HLA-restricted.

The chain couples TRBV28 to TRBJ2-3; TRBD2 matches at 10 bases. This TCR was sampled from a female donor in good health and CMV-seronegative. Sequencing was carried out using PBMCs. The CDR3 region is CASSLGLAGEMSTDTQYF. The CDR3 DNA sequence: TGTGCCAGCAGTTTAGGGCTAGCGGGAGAGATGAGCACAGATACGCAGTATTTT.